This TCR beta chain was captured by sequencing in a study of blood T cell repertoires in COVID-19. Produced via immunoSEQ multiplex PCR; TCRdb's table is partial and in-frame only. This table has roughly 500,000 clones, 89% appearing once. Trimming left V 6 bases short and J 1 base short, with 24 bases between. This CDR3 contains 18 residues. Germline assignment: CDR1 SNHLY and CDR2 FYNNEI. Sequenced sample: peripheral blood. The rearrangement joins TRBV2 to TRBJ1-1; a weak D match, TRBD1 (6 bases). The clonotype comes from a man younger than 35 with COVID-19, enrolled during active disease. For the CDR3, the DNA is TGTGCCAGCAGATCTAGTACAGGGTTGAGGCTAGGGAACACTGAAGCTTTCTTT. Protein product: CASRSSTGLRLGNTEAFF.